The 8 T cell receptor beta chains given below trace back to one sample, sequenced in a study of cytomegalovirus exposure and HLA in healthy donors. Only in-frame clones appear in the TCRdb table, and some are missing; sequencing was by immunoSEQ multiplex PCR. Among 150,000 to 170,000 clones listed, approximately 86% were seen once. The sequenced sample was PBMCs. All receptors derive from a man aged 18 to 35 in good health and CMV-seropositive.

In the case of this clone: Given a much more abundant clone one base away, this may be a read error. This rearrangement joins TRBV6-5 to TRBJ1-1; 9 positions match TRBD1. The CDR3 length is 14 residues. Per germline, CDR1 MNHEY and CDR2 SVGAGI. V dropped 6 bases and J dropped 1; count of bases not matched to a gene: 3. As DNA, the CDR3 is TGTGCCAGCAGCGAGGGACAGGGGAACACTGAAGCTTTCTTT. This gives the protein CASSEGQGNTEAFF.

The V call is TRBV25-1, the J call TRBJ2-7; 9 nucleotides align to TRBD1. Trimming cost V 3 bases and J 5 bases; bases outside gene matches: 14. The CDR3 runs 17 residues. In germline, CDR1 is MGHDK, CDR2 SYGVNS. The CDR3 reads CASSDGVKRGQGDEQYF. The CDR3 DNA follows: TGTGCCAGCAGTGATGGGGTAAAAAGGGGACAGGGCGACGAGCAGTACTTC.

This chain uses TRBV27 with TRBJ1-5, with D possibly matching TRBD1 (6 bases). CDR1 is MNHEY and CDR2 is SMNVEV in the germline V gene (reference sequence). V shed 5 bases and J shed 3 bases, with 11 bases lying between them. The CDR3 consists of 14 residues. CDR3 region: CASSMGAFNQPQHF. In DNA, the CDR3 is TGTGCCAGCAGTATGGGGGCCTTCAATCAGCCCCAGCATTTT.

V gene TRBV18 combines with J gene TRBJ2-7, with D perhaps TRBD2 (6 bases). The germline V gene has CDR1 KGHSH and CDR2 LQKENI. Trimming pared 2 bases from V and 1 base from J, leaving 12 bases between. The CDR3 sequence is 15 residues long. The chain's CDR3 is CASSPEEGGSYEQYF. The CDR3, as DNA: TGTGCCAGCTCACCAGAAGAGGGAGGTTCCTACGAGCAGTACTTC.

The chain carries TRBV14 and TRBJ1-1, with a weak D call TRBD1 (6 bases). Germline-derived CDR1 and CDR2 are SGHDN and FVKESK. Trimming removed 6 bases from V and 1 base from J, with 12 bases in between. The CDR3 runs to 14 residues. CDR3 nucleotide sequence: TGTGCCAGCAGGTTAGGGGGGGAGAACACTGAAGCTTTCTTT. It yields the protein CASRLGGENTEAFF.

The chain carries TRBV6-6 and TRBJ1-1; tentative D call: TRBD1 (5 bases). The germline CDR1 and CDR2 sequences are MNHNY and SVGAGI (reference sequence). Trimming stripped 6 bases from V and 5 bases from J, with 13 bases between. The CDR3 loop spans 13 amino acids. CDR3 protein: CASSGRGGTEAFF. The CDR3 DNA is TGTGCCAGCAGCGGCCGGGGGGGGACTGAAGCTTTCTTT.

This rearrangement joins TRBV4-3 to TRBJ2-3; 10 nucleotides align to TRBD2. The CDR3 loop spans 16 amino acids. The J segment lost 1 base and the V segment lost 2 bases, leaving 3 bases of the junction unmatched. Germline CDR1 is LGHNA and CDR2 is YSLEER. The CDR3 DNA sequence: TGCGCCAGCAGCCAACCTAGCGGGGGACGCACAGATACGCAGTATTTT. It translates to CASSQPSGGRTDTQYF.

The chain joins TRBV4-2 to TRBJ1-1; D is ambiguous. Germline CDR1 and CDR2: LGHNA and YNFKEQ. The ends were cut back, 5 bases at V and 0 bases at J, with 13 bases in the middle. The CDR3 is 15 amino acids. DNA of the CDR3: TGTGCCAGCAGCGAAATGGGCCGGATGAACACTGAAGCTTTCTTT. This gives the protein CASSEMGRMNTEAFF.